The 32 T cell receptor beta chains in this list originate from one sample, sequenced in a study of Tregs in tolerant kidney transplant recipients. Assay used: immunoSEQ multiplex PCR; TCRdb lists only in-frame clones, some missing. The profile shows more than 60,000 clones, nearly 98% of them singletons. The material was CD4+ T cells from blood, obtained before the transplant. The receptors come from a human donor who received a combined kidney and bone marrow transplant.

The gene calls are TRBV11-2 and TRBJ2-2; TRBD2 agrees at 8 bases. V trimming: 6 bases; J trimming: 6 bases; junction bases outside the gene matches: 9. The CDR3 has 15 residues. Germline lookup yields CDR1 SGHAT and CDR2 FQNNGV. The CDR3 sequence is CASRTVRGGSGELFF. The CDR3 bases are TGTGCCAGCAGAACGGTTCGGGGGGGATCCGGGGAGCTGTTTTTT.

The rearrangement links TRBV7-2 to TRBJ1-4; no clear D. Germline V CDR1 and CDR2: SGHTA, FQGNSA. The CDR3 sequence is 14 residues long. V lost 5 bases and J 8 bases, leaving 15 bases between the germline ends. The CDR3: CASSRRTGGEKLFF. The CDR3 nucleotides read TGTGCCAGCAGCCGCAGGACCGGAGGGGAAAAACTGTTTTTT.

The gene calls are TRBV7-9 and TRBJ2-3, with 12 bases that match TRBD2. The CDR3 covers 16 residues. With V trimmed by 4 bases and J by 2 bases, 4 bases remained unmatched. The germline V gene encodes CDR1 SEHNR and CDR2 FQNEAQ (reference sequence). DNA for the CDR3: TGTGCCAGCAGCTACCGACTAGCGGGGGACACAGATACGCAGTATTTT. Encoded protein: CASSYRLAGDTDTQYF.

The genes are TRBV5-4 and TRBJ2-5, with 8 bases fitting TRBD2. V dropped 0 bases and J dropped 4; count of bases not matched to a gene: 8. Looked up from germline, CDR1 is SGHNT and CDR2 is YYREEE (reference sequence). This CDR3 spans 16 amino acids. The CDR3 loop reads CASSLGGAGVRETQYF. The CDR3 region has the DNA TGTGCCAGCAGCTTGGGAGGAGCGGGAGTCCGAGAGACCCAGTACTTC.

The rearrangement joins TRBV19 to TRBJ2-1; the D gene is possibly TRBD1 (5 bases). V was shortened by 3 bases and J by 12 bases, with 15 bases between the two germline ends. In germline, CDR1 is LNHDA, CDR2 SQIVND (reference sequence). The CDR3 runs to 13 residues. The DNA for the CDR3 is TGTGCCAGTAGTATCGTGACAGATGCTGTGCAGTTCTTC. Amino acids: CASSIVTDAVQFF.

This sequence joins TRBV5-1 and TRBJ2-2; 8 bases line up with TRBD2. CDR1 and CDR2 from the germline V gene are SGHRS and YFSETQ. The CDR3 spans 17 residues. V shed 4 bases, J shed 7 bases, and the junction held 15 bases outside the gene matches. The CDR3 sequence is CASSVLAAGGYGGELFF. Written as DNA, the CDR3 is TGCGCCAGCAGCGTATTAGCGGCGGGAGGATATGGCGGGGAGCTGTTTTTT. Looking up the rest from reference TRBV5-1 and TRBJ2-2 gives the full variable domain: KAGVTQTPRYLIKTRGQQVTLSCSPISGHRSVSWYQQTPGQGLQFLFEYFSETQRNKGNFPGRFSGRQFSNSRSEMNVSTLELGDSALYLCASSVLAAGGYGGELFFGEGSRLTVL.

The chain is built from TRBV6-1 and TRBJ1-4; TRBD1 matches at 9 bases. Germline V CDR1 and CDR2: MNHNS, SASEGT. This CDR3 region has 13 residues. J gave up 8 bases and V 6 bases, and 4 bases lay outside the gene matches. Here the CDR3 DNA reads TGTGCCAGCAGCTGGGACAGGGAGGAAAAACTGTTTTTT. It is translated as CASSWDREEKLFF.

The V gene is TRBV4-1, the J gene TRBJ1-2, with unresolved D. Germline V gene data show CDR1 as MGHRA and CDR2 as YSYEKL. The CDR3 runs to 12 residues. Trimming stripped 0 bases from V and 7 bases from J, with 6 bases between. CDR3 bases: TGCGCCAGCAGCCAAGATGAGGTTGGCTACACCTTC. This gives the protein CASSQDEVGYTF.

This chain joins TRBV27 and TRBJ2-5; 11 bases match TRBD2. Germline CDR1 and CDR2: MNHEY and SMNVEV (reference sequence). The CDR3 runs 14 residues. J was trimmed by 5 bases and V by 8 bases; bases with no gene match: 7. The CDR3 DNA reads TGTGCCAGCTCTGCTAGCGGGGGGAGGGAGACCCAGTACTTC. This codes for CASSASGGRETQYF.

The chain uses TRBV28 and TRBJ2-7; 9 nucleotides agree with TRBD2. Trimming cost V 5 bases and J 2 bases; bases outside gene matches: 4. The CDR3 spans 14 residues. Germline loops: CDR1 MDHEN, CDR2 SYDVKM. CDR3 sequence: CASSRTSATYEQYF. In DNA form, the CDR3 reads TGTGCCAGCAGTCGGACTAGCGCAACCTACGAGCAGTACTTC.

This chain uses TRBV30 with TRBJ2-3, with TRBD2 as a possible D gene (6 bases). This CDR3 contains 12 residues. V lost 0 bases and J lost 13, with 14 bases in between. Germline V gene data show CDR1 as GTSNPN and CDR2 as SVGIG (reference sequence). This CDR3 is CAWSVAGRREYF. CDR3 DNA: TGTGCCTGGAGTGTAGCCGGGAGAAGGGAGTATTTT.

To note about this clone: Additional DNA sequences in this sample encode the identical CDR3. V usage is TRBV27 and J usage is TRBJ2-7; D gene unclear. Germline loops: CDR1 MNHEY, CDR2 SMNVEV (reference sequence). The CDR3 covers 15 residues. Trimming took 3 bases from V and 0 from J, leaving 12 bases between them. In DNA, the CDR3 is TGTGCCAGCAGTTTCCTAGGCGCGAGCTCCTACGAGCAGTACTTC. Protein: CASSFLGASSYEQYF.

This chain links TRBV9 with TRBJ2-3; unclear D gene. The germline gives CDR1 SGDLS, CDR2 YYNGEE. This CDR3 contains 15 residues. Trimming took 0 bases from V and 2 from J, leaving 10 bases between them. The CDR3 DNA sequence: TGTGCCAGCAGCGTAGCACGGCGGAACACAGATACGCAGTATTTT. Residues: CASSVARRNTDTQYF.

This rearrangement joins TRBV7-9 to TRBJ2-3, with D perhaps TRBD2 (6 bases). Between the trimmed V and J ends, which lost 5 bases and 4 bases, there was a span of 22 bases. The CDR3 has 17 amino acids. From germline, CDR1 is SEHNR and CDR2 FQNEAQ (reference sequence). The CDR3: CASSPGGGTLGADTQYF. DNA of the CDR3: TGTGCCAGCAGCCCTGGTGGGGGGACCCTAGGGGCAGATACGCAGTATTTT. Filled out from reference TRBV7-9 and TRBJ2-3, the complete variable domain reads DTGVSQNPRHKITKRGQNVTFRCDPISEHNRLYWYRQTLGQGPEFLTYFQNEAQLEKSRLLSDRFSAERPKGSFSTLEIQRTEQGDSAMYLCASSPGGGTLGADTQYFGPGTRLTVL.

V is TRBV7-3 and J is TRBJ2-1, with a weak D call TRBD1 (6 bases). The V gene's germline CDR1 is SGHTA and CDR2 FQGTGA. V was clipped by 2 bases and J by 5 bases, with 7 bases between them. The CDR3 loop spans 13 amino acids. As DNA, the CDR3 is TGTGCCAGCAGCTTATCAGGGGACAATGAGCAGTTCTTC. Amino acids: CASSLSGDNEQFF.

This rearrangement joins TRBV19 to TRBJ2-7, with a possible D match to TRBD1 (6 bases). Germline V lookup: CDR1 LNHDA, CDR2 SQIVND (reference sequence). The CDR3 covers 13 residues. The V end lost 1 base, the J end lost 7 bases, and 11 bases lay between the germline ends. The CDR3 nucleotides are TGTGCCAGTAGTATAGCACGGGACATGGAGCAGTACTTC. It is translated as CASSIARDMEQYF.

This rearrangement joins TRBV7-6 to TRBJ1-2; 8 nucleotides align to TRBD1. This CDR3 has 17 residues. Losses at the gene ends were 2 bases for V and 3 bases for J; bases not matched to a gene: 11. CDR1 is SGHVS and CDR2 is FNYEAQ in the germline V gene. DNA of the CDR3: TGTGCCAGCAGCTTATTTTCAGGGGGCGAAATAGACTATGGCTACACCTTC. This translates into CASSLFSGGEIDYGYTF.

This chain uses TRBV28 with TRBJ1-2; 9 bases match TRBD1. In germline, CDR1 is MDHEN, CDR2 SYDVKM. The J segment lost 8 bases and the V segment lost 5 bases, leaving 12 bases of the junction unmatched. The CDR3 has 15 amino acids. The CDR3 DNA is TGTGCCAGCAGTGTCCCCGGGACAGGGAACCCAGGCTACACCTTC. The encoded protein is CASSVPGTGNPGYTF.

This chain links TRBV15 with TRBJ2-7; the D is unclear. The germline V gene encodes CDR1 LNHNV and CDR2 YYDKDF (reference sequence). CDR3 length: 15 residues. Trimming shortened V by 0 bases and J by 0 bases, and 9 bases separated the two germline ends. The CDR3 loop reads CATSRDPQNSYEQYF. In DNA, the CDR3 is TGTGCCACCAGCAGAGATCCCCAGAACTCCTACGAGCAGTACTTC.

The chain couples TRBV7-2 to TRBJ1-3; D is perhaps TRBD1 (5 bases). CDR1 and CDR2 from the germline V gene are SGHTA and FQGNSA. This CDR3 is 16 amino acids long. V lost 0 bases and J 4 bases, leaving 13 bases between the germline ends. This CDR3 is CASSLAWTFAGNTIYF. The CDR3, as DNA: TGTGCCAGCAGCTTAGCGTGGACATTCGCGGGAAACACCATATATTTT.

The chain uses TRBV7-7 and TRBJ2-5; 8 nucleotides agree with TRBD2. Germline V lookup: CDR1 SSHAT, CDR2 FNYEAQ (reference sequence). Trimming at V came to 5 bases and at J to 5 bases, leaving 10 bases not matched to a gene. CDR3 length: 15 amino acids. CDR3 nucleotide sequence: TGTGCCAGCAGCCCCCGGGACGGCGGGAGGGAGACCCAGTACTTC. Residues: CASSPRDGGRETQYF.

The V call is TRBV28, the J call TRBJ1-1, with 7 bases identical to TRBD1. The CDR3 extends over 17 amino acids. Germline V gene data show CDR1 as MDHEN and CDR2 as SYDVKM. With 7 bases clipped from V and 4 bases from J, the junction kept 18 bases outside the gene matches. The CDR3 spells CASNLGCQGGECTEAFF. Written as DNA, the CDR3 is TGTGCCAGCAATCTAGGGTGCCAGGGGGGAGAGTGCACTGAAGCTTTCTTT.

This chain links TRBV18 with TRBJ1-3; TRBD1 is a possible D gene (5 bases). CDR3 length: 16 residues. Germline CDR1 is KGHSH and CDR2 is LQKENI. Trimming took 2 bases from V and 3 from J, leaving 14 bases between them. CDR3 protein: CASSPYVRTNGNTIYF. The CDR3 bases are TGTGCCAGCTCACCATACGTAAGGACAAATGGAAACACCATATATTTT.

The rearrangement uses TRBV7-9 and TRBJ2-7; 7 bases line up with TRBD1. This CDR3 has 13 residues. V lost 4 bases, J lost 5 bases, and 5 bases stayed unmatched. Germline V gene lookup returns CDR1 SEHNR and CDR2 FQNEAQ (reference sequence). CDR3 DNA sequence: TGTGCCAGCAGCTCCAGACAGGGTAACGAGCAGTACTTC. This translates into CASSSRQGNEQYF.

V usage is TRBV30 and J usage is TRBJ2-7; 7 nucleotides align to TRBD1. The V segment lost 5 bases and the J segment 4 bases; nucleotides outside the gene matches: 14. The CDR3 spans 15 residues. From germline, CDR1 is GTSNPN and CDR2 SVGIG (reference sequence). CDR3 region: CAWQRPDRRAYEQYF. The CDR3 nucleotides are TGTGCCTGGCAGAGACCGGACAGGAGAGCATACGAGCAGTACTTC.

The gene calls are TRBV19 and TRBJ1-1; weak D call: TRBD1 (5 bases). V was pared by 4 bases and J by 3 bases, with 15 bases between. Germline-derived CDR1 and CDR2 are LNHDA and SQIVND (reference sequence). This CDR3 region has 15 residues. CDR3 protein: CASSNRGRGDTEAFF. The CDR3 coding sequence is TGTGCCAGTAGTAATAGGGGAAGAGGCGACACTGAAGCTTTCTTT.

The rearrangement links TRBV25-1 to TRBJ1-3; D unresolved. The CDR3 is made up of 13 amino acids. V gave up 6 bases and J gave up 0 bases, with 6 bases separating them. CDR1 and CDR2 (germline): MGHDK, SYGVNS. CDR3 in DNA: TGTGCCAGCAGACAGTCCTCTGGAAACACCATATATTTT. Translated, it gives CASRQSSGNTIYF.

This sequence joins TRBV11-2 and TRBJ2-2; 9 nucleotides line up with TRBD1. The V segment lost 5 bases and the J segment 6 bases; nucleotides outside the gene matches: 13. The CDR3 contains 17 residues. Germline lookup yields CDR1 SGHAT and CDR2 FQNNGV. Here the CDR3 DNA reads TGTGCCAGCAGCCTAAAACCGGGACAGGGTCACGCCGGGGAGCTGTTTTTT. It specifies CASSLKPGQGHAGELFF.

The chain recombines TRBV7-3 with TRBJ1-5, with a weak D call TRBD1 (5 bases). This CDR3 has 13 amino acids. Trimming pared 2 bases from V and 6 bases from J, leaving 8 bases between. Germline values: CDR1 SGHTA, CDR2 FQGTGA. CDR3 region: CASSLYTGQPQHF. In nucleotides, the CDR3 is TGTGCCAGCAGCTTATATACAGGTCAGCCCCAGCATTTT.

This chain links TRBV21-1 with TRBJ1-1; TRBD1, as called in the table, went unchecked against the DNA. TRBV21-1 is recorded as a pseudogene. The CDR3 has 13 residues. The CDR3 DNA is TGTGCCAGCAACAGGGGGAGGAACACTGAAGCTTTCTTT. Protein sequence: CASNRGRNTEAFF.

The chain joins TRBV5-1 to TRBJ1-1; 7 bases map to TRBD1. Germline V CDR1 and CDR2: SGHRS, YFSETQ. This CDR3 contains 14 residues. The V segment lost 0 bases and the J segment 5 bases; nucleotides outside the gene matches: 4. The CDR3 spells CASSLVGGSTEAFF. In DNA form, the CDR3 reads TGCGCCAGCAGCTTGGTAGGGGGCAGTACTGAAGCTTTCTTT.

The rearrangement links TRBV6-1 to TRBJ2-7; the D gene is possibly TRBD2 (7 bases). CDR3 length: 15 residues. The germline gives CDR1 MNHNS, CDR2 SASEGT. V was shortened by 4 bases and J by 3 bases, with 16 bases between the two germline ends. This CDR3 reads CASSVFKGGSYEQYF. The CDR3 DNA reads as TGTGCCAGCAGTGTCTTCAAGGGGGGGAGCTACGAGCAGTACTTC.